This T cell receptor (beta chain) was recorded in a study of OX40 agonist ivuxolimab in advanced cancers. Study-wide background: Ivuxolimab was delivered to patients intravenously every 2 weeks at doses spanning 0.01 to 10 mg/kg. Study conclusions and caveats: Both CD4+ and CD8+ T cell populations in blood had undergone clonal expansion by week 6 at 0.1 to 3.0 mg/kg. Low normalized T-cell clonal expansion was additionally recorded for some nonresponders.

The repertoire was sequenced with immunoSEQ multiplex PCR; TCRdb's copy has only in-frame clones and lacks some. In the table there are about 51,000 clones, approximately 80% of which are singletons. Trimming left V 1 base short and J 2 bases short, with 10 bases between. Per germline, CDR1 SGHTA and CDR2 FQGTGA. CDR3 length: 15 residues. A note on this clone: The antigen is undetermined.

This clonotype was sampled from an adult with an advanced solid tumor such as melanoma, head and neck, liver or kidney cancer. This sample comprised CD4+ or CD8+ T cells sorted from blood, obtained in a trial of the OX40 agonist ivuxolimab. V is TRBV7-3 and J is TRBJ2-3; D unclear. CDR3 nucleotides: TGTGCCAGCAGCTTAAGCGGCAGCAACACAGATACGCAGTATTTT. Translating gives CASSLSGSNTDTQYF. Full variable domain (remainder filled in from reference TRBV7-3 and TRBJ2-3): GAGVSQTPSNKVTEKGKYVELRCDPISGHTALYWYRQSLGQGPEFLIYFQGTGAADDSGLPNDRFFAVRPEGSVSTLKIQRTERGDSAVYLCASSLSGSNTDTQYFGPGTRLTVL.